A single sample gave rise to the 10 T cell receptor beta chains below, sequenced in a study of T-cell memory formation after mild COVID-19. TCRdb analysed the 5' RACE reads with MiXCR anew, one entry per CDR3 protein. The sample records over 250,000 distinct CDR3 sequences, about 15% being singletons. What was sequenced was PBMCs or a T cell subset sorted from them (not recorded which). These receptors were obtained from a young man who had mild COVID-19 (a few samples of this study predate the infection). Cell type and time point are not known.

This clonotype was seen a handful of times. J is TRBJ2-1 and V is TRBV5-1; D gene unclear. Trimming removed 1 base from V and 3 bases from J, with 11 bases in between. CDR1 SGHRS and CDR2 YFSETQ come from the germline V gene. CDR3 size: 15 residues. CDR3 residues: CASSLSDPGYNEQFF. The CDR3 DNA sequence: TGCGCCAGCAGCTTGAGTGATCCCGGCTACAATGAGCAGTTCTTC.

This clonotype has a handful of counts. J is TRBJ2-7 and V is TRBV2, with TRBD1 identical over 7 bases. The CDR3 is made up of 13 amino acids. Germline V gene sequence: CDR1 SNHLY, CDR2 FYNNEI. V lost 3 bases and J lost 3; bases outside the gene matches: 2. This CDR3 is CASSDRGFYEQYF. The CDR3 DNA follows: TGTGCCAGCAGTGACAGGGGGTTCTACGAGCAGTACTTC.

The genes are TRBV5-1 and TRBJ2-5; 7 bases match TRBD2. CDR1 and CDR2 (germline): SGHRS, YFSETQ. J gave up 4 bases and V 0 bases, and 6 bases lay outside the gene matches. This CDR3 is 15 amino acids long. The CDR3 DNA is TGCGCCAGCAGCTTGGGACTAGCTCAGGGAGAGACCCAGTACTTC. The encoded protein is CASSLGLAQGETQYF.

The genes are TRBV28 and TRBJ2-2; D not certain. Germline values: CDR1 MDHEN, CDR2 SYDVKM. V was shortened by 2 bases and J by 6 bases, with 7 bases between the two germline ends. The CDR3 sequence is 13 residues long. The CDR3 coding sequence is TGTGCCAGCAGTTTAAGTCCGTCCGGGGAGCTGTTTTTT. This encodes CASSLSPSGELFF. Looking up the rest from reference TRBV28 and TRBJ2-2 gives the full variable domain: DVKVTQSSRYLVKRTGEKVFLECVQDMDHENMFWYRQDPGLGLRLIYFSYDVKMKEKGDIPEGYSVSREKKERFSLILESASTNQTSMYLCASSLSPSGELFFGEGSRLTVL.

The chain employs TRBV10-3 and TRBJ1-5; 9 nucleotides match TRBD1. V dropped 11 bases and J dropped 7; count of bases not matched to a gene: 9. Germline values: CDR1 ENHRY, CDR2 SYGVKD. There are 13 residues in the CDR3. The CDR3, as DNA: TGTGCCTCCCGGGACAGGGATCGGCAGCCCCAGCATTTT. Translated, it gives CASRDRDRQPQHF.

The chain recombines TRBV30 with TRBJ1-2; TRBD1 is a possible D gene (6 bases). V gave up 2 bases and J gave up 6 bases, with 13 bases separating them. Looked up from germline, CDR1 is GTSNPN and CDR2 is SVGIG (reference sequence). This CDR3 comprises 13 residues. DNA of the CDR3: TGTGCCTGGAGTTCGGGGGCAGGGGATGGCTACACCTTC. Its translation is CAWSSGAGDGYTF.

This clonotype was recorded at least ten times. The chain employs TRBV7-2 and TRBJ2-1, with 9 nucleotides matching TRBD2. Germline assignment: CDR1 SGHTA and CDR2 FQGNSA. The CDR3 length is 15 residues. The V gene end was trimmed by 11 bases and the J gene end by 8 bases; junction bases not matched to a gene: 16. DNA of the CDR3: TGTGCCTCCAAGGATCTAGCGGGGAGCTCTTATGAGCAGTTCTTC. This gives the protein CASKDLAGSSYEQFF.

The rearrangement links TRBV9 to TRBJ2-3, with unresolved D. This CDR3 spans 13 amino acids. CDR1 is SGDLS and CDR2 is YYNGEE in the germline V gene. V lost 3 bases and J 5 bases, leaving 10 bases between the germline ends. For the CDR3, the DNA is TGTGCCAGCAGCGAAGACCAAGGAGATACGCAGTATTTT. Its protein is CASSEDQGDTQYF. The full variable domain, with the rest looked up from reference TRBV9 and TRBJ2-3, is DSGVTQTPKHLITATGQRVTLRCSPRSGDLSVYWYQQSLDQGLQFLIQYYNGEERAKGNILERFSAQQFPDLHSELNLSSLELGDSALYFCASSEDQGDTQYFGPGTRLTVL.

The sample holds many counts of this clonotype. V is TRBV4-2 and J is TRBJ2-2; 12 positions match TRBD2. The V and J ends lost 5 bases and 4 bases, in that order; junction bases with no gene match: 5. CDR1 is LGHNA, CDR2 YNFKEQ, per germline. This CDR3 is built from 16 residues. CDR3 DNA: TGTGCCAGCAGCTCCGAGACTAGCGGGGGCACCGGGGAGCTGTTTTTT. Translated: CASSSETSGGTGELFF.

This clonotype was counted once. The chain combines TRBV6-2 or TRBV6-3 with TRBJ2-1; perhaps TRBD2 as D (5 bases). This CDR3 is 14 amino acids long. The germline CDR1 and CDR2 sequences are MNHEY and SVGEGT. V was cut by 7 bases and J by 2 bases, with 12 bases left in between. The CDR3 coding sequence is TGTGCCAGCACCAGGTCGGGGACCTACAATGAGCAGTTCTTC. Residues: CASTRSGTYNEQFF.